A selection of T cell receptor beta chains follows, all from one sample in a study of CD8 T cells in ankylosing spondylitis. Using its own MiXCR run on the 5' RACE reads, TCRdb lists one record per CDR3 protein. The table records under 200,000 distinct CDR3 sequences, under 14% of them present only once. The sample was blood, either unsorted or a sorted T cell fraction (not recorded which). These receptors were obtained from a male donor with ankylosing spondylitis or in good health (not recorded which). The CDR3 runs from the conserved cysteine through the conserved F or W. The D gene is left open where the match is weak. For some rows the clone size is stated as once, few or many, or as a class when expanded; others skip it.

cdr3_nt | cdr3_aa | v_call | cdr3_length | d_call | clone_size | j_call
TGCAGTGCTATCTCCGAAGGGGGCACAGATACGCAGTATTTT | CSAISEGGTDTQYF | TRBV20-1 | 14 | NA | many | TRBJ2-3
TGTGCTAGTGGTTTGAGGGATGAGCAGTTCTTC | CASGLRDEQFF | TRBV12-5 | 11 | NA | many | TRBJ2-1
TGCGCCAGCAGCTTGGGGGCAGGAGGTAGCAATCAGCCCCAGCATTTT | CASSLGAGGSNQPQHF | TRBV5-1 | 16 | NA | many | TRBJ1-5
TGTGCCAGCAGTGAAGGCTCTGGGTCCTACAATGAGCAGTTCTTC | CASSEGSGSYNEQFF | TRBV2 | 15 | NA | NA | TRBJ2-1
TGTGCCAGCAGCCCCATGCCGGGGGCGGGTGGAAACACCATATATTTT | CASSPMPGAGGNTIYF | TRBV7-2 | 16 | NA | few | TRBJ1-3
TGCGCCAGCAGCTTGGCCATGCGGGGTATGAACACTGAAGCTTTCTTT | CASSLAMRGMNTEAFF | TRBV5-1 | 16 | NA | many | TRBJ1-1
TGCAGTGCTGGACTAGCGGGGGGGGAGAACACCGGGGAGCTGTTTTTT | CSAGLAGGENTGELFF | TRBV20-1 | 16 | TRBD2 | many | TRBJ2-2
TGTGCCAGCAGCTTAGCTCGCGCGAACACTGAAGCTTTCTTT | CASSLARANTEAFF | TRBV7-9 | 14 | NA | NA | TRBJ1-1
TGTGCCATCAGCGGGACAGGGGAGAGAGATACGCAGTATTTT | CAISGTGERDTQYF | TRBV10-3 | 14 | TRBD1 | NA | TRBJ2-3
TGCGCCAGCAGCTTGTATACAACGGGGGGTCTGAGCTCCTACGAGCAGTACTTC | CASSLYTTGGLSSYEQYF | TRBV5-1 | 18 | TRBD2 | many | TRBJ2-7
TGCAGTGCTAGAGATAGGCTCAGCGGGAGGTCAGATACGCAGTATTTT | CSARDRLSGRSDTQYF | TRBV20-1 | 16 | TRBD2 | many | TRBJ2-3
TGTGCCATCAAGGTGACAGGGGGTGAGGAGACCCAGTACTTC | CAIKVTGGEETQYF | TRBV10-3 | 14 | TRBD1 | many | TRBJ2-5
TGCAGCGTTGAAGCTGGAAACACCATATATTTT | CSVEAGNTIYF | TRBV29-1 | 11 | NA | many | TRBJ1-3
TGCGCCAGCAGCTTGGTGCAGCCTAACACTGAAGCTTTCTTT | CASSLVQPNTEAFF | TRBV5-1 | 14 | NA | many | TRBJ1-1
TGTGCCAGCACGCGGTCTTCTAACTATGGCTACACCTTC | CASTRSSNYGYTF | TRBV9 | 13 | NA | many | TRBJ1-2
TGTGCCATCAGTGAACGGGACAGGGATCAGCCCCAGCATTTT | CAISERDRDQPQHF | TRBV10-3 | 14 | TRBD1 | few | TRBJ1-5
TGTGCCAGCAGCTTCCGGAGTCGCTCCTACGAGCAGTACTTC | CASSFRSRSYEQYF | TRBV5-6 | 14 | NA | many | TRBJ2-7
TGCGCCAGCAGTAGCGGGACTAGCGGCAATGAGCAGTTCTTC | CASSSGTSGNEQFF | TRBV10-2 | 14 | TRBD2 | many | TRBJ2-1
TGTGCCAGCAGTGCTGAGACGGGGGGGGAAGAGACCCAGTACTTC | CASSAETGGEETQYF | TRBV6-4 | 15 | TRBD2 | many | TRBJ2-5
TGTGCCATCAGTGGTGTCCGTTCGGAAGATACGCAGTATTTT | CAISGVRSEDTQYF | TRBV10-3 | 14 | NA | few | TRBJ2-3
TGTGCCATCAGTGAGTCGACCAGTGAAAAACTGTTTTTT | CAISESTSEKLFF | TRBV10-3 | 13 | NA | many | TRBJ1-4
TGTGCCAGCAGCCAAGATTGGGGGGCTCCCACCGGGGAGCTGTTTTTT | CASSQDWGAPTGELFF | TRBV3-1 | 16 | NA | many | TRBJ2-2
TGTGCCAGCAGTTTATCGGGGGCGCGGGGCTCCTACGAGCAGTACTTC | CASSLSGARGSYEQYF | TRBV27 | 16 | NA | many | TRBJ2-7
TGTGCCAGCACTAGGACTAGCGGGAGACGGGAGACCCAGTACTTC | CASTRTSGRRETQYF | TRBV6-1 | 15 | TRBD2 | few | TRBJ2-5
TGTGCCAGCGGGGACAGGGGGCGGACTGAAGCTTTCTTT | CASGDRGRTEAFF | TRBV12-3/TRBV12-4 | 13 | TRBD1 | many | TRBJ1-1
TGTGCCACCAGCCAGGGTTCTGGAAACACCATATATTTT | CATSQGSGNTIYF | TRBV24-1 | 13 | NA | many | TRBJ1-3
TGCAGCGTTGAAGATGGGCATCTTCAGTACTTC | CSVEDGHLQYF | TRBV29-1 | 11 | NA | many | TRBJ2-7
TGTGCCAGCACCCACAGGCGGAGCGGGGGCTCAGATACGCAGTATTTT | CASTHRRSGGSDTQYF | TRBV6-1 | 16 | TRBD2 | NA | TRBJ2-3
TGCGCCAGCAGCTTGGTGCTGCAAGAGACCCAGTACTTC | CASSLVLQETQYF | TRBV5-1 | 13 | NA | many | TRBJ2-5
TGTGCCAGCAGTACGGAGCAAGCTGAAGCTTTCTTT | CASSTEQAEAFF | TRBV12-3/TRBV12-4 | 12 | NA | many | TRBJ1-1
TGCGCCAGCGGACCCTTGGGCGCGGGAGACGAAAAACTGTTTTTT | CASGPLGAGDEKLFF | TRBV5-1 | 15 | NA | many | TRBJ1-4
TGCAGTGTCCTGGGACTAGCGGGAGACAATGAGCAGTTCTTC | CSVLGLAGDNEQFF | TRBV20-1 | 14 | TRBD2 | many | TRBJ2-1
TGCGCCAGCAGCACCAACCTACAGGGGAACACCGGGGAGCTGTTTTTT | CASSTNLQGNTGELFF | TRBV5-1 | 16 | NA | many | TRBJ2-2
TGCGCCAGCAGCTTGGTACCAGCGGGAGGAGTGGACACCGGGGAGCTGTTTTTT | CASSLVPAGGVDTGELFF | TRBV5-1 | 18 | TRBD2 | many | TRBJ2-2
TGCGCCTCCAAGCCGGAGCCGGTCACCGGGGAGCTGTTTTTT | CASKPEPVTGELFF | TRBV5-1 | 14 | NA | many | TRBJ2-2
TGCAGCGTCAGACAGGGGTCTGACACCGGGGAGCTGTTTTTT | CSVRQGSDTGELFF | TRBV29-1 | 14 | TRBD1 | many | TRBJ2-2
TGCGCCAGCAGCCAAGGGCAGACCCAAGAGACCCAGTACTTC | CASSQGQTQETQYF | TRBV4-3 | 14 | NA | NA | TRBJ2-5
TGTGCCAGCAGCTTCGGGGCTATGAATCAGCCCCAGCATTTT | CASSFGAMNQPQHF | TRBV7-2 | 14 | NA | few | TRBJ1-5
TGCGCCAGCAGCTTGTCAAGGGCTCCCTACGAGCAGTACTTC | CASSLSRAPYEQYF | TRBV5-1 | 14 | NA | many | TRBJ2-7
TGTGCCAGCAGTGAACAGCCTATGAACACTGAAGCTTTCTTT | CASSEQPMNTEAFF | TRBV6-1 | 14 | NA | many | TRBJ1-1
TGTGCCAGCACCCAAGACTACGATACGCAGTATTTT | CASTQDYDTQYF | TRBV12-3/TRBV12-4 | 12 | NA | many | TRBJ2-3
TGTACCAGCAGTTCCCCCCCCCGGCGGGGCTACACCTTC | CTSSSPPRRGYTF | TRBV12-3/TRBV12-4 | 13 | NA | NA | TRBJ1-2
TGTGCCAGCAGCTTAGGTGACAGGGGGGCTCAGCCCCAGCATTTT | CASSLGDRGAQPQHF | TRBV11-2 | 15 | TRBD1 | NA | TRBJ1-5
TGTGCCAGCAGCTTAGTCGCCAGAGAAATGCAGCCCCAGCATTTT | CASSLVAREMQPQHF | TRBV7-2 | 15 | NA | NA | TRBJ1-5
TGTGCCAGCAGTTTGCCCGGACTAACTTCCAATGAGCAGTTCTTC | CASSLPGLTSNEQFF | TRBV27 | 15 | NA | many | TRBJ2-1
TGTGCCAGCAGTGGAGACAGGGGGAGGGAACTGTTTTTT | CASSGDRGRELFF | TRBV2 | 13 | TRBD1 | few | TRBJ1-4
TGTGCCAGCAGCCCGACAGGGTTGGTAACTGAAGCTTTCTTT | CASSPTGLVTEAFF | TRBV7-2 | 14 | TRBD1 | many | TRBJ1-1
TGTGCCAGCAGCTCCTACCCGGGGGGACAAGAGACCCAGTACTTC | CASSSYPGGQETQYF | TRBV12-3/TRBV12-4 | 15 | TRBD2 | many | TRBJ2-5
TGCAGCGTTGATCACCAGAACACTGAAGCTTTCTTT | CSVDHQNTEAFF | TRBV29-1 | 12 | NA | few | TRBJ1-1
TGCAGCGTTGAAGCGACTAGCGGGGGGGCTAATGAGCAGTTCTTC | CSVEATSGGANEQFF | TRBV29-1 | 15 | TRBD2 | NA | TRBJ2-1
TGTGCCAGCAGTTTAGCGCTTAGGACTAGTTTTCCGGGTTATGAGCAGTTCTTC | CASSLALRTSFPGYEQFF | TRBV12-3/TRBV12-4 | 18 | TRBD2 | NA | TRBJ2-1
TGTGCCAGCAGCGTACAGGGGGGAAAAGAGACCCAGTACTTC | CASSVQGGKETQYF | TRBV5-5 | 14 | TRBD1 | many | TRBJ2-5
TGTGCCAGCAGCGCTCCCGGGCCAACCAATGAGCAGTTCTTC | CASSAPGPTNEQFF | TRBV21-1 | 14 | NA | NA | TRBJ2-1